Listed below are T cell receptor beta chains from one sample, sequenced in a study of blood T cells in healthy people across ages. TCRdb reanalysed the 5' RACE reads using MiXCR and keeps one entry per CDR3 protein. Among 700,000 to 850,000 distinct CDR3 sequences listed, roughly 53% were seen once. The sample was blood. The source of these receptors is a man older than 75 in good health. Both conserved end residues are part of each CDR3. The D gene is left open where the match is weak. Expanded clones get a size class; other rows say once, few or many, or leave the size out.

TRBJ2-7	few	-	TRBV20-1	TGCAGTGCTTGTACCGAGGCGGTTGGGAACGAGCAGTACTTC	CSACTEAVGNEQYF
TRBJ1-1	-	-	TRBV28	TGTGCCAGCAGTTTATACCCCGGGGGGCTAATGAACACTGAAGCTTTCTTT	CASSLYPGGLMNTEAFF
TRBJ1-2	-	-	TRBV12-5	TGTGCTAGTGCCCCACCCGGGTTGGGGGGCGCCTATGGCTACACCTTC	CASAPPGLGGAYGYTF
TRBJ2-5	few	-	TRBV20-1	TGCAGTGCTAGAGCTGGGTTTGAAGAGACCCAGTACTTC	CSARAGFEETQYF
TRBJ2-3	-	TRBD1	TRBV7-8	TGTGCCAGCAGGATGACAGGGCCAGATACGCAGTATTTT	CASRMTGPDTQYF
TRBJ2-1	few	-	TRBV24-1	TGTGCCACCAGTGATATGATAGGGGGACCCTACAATGAGCAGTTCTTC	CATSDMIGGPYNEQFF
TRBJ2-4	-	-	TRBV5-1	TGCGCCAGCAGCAACGGGACCAGGTTAACCCAGTACTTC	CASSNGTRLTQYF
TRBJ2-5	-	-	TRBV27	TGTGCCAGCAGTCCCCTCGGGACTGTGCAGACCCAGTACTTC	CASSPLGTVQTQYF
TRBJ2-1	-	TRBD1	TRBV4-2	TGTGCCAGCAGCCAAGTTCCAGGGGGAAACAATGAGCAGTTCTTC	CASSQVPGGNNEQFF
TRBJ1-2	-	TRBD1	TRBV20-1	TGCAGTGCTCTGGACAGGGGTCGGGGCTATGGCTACACCTTC	CSALDRGRGYGYTF
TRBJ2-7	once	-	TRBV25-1	TGTGCCAGCAGTGAGACGAGCGTTTCCTACGAGCAGTACTTC	CASSETSVSYEQYF
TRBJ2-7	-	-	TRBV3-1	TGTGCCAGCAGCCAAGCAGGTCCTCTATCCTACGAGCAGTACTTC	CASSQAGPLSYEQYF
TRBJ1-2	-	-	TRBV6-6	TGTGCCAGCAGTTACTTCAGGGGTGCTAACTATGGCTACACCTTC	CASSYFRGANYGYTF
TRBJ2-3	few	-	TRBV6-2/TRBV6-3	TGTGCCAGCGGGGAGGATTTGCGGTACGCGTATTTT	CASGEDLRYAYF
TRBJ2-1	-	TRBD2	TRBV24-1	TGTGCCACCAGTGCCTCGGGACTAGCGGGAGACATTGGTGAGCAGTTCTTC	CATSASGLAGDIGEQFF
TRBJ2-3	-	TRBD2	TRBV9	TGTGCCAGCAGCGTAGGGACTAGCGGGAGGCCAGATACGCAGTATTTT	CASSVGTSGRPDTQYF
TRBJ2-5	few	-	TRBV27	TGTGCCAGCAGTTTAGGAGCCCCCGAGACCCAGTACTTC	CASSLGAPETQYF
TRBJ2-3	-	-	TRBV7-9	TGTGCCAGCGCCAAGGCCCGGCAGGTGGACAGATACGCGTATTTT	CASAKARQVDRYAYF
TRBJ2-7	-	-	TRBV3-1	TGTGCCAGCAGCCAAGATACAGGGATCTCCTACGAGCAGTACTTC	CASSQDTGISYEQYF
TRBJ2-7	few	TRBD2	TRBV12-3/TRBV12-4	TGTGCCAGCAGCTGGACGAGGACTAGGCCTAGCGAGCAGTACTTC	CASSWTRTRPSEQYF
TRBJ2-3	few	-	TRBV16	TGTGCCAGCAGCCCCTACGTGGCTAGGCTCGCAGATACGCAGTATTTT	CASSPYVARLADTQYF
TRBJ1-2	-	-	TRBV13	TGTGCCAACAGCCACGGGAGGACAGCTCCGAACTATGGCTACACCTTC	CANSHGRTAPNYGYTF
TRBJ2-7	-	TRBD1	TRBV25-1	TGTGCCAGCAGTGATGGGACAGGGACCAATGAGCAGTACTTC	CASSDGTGTNEQYF
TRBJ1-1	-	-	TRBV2	TGTGCCAGCAGTGATGGGACACTGCCCGGGAGCACTGAAGCTTTCTTT	CASSDGTLPGSTEAFF
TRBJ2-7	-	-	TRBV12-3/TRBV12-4	TGTGCCAGCTCGGGCGGGTTGGGCTACGAGCAGTACTTC	CASSGGLGYEQYF
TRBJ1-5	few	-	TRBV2	TGTGCCAGCAGTGAAAGGGCAGGGCTAAATCAGCCTCAGCATTTT	CASSERAGLNQPQHF
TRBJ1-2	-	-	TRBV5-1	TGCGCCAGCAGCCCGGGGGCAGGGCCCAACAGGGGCTACACCTTC	CASSPGAGPNRGYTF
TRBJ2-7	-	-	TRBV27	TGTGCCAGCAGTCCCAGGCGAGGGGGAGTTTTCTACAATGAGCAGTACTTC	CASSPRRGGVFYNEQYF
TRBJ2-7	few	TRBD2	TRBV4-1	TGCGCCAGCAGCCCCCTCATAGCGGGAACCTACGAGCAGTACTTC	CASSPLIAGTYEQYF
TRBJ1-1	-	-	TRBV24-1	TGTGCCACCAGTGATCCAGGGATGTCGAACACTGAAGCTTTCTTT	CATSDPGMSNTEAFF
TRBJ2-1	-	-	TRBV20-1	TGCAGTGCTACACGGACGAGCGGTCTGAATGAGCAGTTCTTC	CSATRTSGLNEQFF
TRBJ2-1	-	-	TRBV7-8	TGTGCCAGCAGTTCCGCTCAGGGGGGCCTCGTCACTTACAATGAGCAGTTCTTC	CASSSAQGGLVTYNEQFF
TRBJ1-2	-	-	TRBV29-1	TGCAGCGCTCAGGACTATGGCTACACCTTC	CSAQDYGYTF
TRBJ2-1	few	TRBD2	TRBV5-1	TGCGCCAGCAGCTTTACGACTCCGGGGGGCAATGAGCAGTTCTTC	CASSFTTPGGNEQFF
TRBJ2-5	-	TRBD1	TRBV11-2	TGTGCCAGCAGCTTCTATGACAGGGCGGAAGAGACCCAGTACTTC	CASSFYDRAEETQYF
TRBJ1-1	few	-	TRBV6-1	TGTGCCAGCAGTCCGAGGGGCCGGACTGAAGCTTTCTTT	CASSPRGRTEAFF
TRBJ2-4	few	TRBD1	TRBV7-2	TGTGCCAGCCGCAAGGGGGCCCGCCCCGACATTCAGTACTTC	CASRKGARPDIQYF
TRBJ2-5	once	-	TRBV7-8	TGTGCCAGCAGCTTAGCATCCGGGTTCGGGGAGACCCAGTACTTC	CASSLASGFGETQYF
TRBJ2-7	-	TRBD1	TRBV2	TGTGCCAGCAGGGACAGGAGAGGGTCCTACGAGCAGTACTTC	CASRDRRGSYEQYF
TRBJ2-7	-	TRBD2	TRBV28	TGTGCCAGCCACCAGGCGGGAGGGCCGAACGAGCAGTACTTC	CASHQAGGPNEQYF
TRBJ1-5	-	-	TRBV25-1	TGTGCCAGCAGTGACGCAGGGTGGGATAGCAATCAGCCCCAGCATTTT	CASSDAGWDSNQPQHF
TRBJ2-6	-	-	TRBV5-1	TGCGCCAGCAGCTTGGCCGATAGCTCTGGGGCCAACGTCCTGACTTTC	CASSLADSSGANVLTF
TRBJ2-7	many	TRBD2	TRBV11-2	TGTGCCAGCATCCCCTTCGGGACTAGAAGCTACGAGCAGTACTTC	CASIPFGTRSYEQYF
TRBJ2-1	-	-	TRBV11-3	TGTGTCAGCAGCTTAGGGGGGGGCAATGAGCAGTTCTTC	CVSSLGGGNEQFF
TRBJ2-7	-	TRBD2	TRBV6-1	TGTGCCAGCAGCTCGACTAGCGGGCCCATCTCCTACGAGCAGTACTTC	CASSSTSGPISYEQYF
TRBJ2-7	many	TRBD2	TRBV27	TGTGCCAGCAGTCCAGGACTAGCGGCCTACGAGCAGTACTTC	CASSPGLAAYEQYF
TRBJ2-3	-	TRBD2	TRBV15	TGTGCCACCAGCAGAGATTTAGCGGGAAGGGCGTCAGATACGCAGTATTTT	CATSRDLAGRASDTQYF
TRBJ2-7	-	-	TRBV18	TGTGCCAGCTCACCTACCAGGGGGGCCGTTGTCTACGAGCAGTACTTC	CASSPTRGAVVYEQYF
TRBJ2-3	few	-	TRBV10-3	TGTGCCATCAGTGAGTCTCAGGGGCCAGATACGCAGTATTTT	CAISESQGPDTQYF